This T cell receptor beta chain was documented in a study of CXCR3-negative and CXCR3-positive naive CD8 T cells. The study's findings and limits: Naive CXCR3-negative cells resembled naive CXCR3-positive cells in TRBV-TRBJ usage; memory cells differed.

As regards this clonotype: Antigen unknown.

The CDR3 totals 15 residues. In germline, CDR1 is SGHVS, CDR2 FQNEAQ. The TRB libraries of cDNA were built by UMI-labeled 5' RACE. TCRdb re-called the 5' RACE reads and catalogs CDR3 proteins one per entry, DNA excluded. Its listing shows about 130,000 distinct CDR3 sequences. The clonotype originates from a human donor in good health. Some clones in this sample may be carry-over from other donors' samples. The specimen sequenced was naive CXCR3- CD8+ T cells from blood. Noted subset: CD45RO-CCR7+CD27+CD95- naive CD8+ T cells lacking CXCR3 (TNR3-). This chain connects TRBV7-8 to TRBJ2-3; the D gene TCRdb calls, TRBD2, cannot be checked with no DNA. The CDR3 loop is CASSPGTSATDTQYF. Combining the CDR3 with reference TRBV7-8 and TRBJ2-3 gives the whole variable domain GAGVSQSPRYKVAKRGQDVALRCDPISGHVSLFWYQQALGQGPEFLTYFQNEAQLDKSGLPSDRFFAERPEGSVSTLKIQRTQQEDSAVYLCASSPGTSATDTQYFGPGTRLTVL.